The rows below give T cell receptor beta chains drawn from one sample of a study of patients and donors after allogeneic stem cell transplantation. In TCRdb, the RT-PCR reads were re-called with MiXCR into one record per CDR3 protein. The sample lists about 960,000 distinct CDR3 sequences; roughly 18% were seen once. What was sequenced was blood, either unsorted or a sorted T cell fraction (not recorded which). These receptors came from a human donor who was either an allogeneic HSCT recipient or a stem cell or donor lymphocyte infusion donor (not recorded which). It is not recorded whose cells these are; they may come from a transplant donor. Each CDR3 is given with its conserved first and last residue. The D gene is left open where the match is weak. Clone size is shown for a subset of rows, as once, few, many or a class of expanded clone.

TRBD1	TRBV12-3/TRBV12-4	15	-	TRBJ1-5	CASRMTGSGNQPQHF	TGTGCCAGCAGGATGACAGGGTCCGGCAATCAGCCCCAGCATTTT
TRBD1	TRBV12-3/TRBV12-4	14	few	TRBJ2-2	CASRWDRKAGELFF	TGTGCCAGCAGGTGGGACAGGAAGGCCGGGGAGCTGTTTTTT
TRBD1	TRBV10-3	17	-	TRBJ2-7	CAISEIGQGGIGYEQYF	TGTGCCATCAGTGAGATCGGACAGGGGGGCATAGGATACGAGCAGTACTTC
-	TRBV9	13	-	TRBJ1-1	CASSGAEDLGAFF	TGTGCCAGCAGCGGGGCAGAGGACCTTGGGGCTTTCTTT
-	TRBV7-3	15	few	TRBJ2-1	CASSLRLKVNNEQFF	TGTGCCAGCAGCTTACGACTAAAGGTAAACAATGAGCAGTTCTTC
-	TRBV24-1	13	few	TRBJ2-2	CATSDGNTGELFF	TGTGCCACCTCGGACGGGAACACCGGGGAGCTGTTTTTT
TRBD1	TRBV20-1	13	few	TRBJ1-5	CSAGQGVNQPQHF	TGCAGTGCGGGACAGGGGGTGAATCAGCCCCAGCATTTT
TRBD2	TRBV29-1	14	-	TRBJ2-3	CSVEGGGTTDTQYF	TGCAGCGTTGAAGGCGGGGGGACCACAGATACGCAGTATTTT
-	TRBV15	12	few	TRBJ2-7	CATSMQGFEQYF	TGTGCCACCAGCATGCAAGGTTTCGAGCAGTACTTC
-	TRBV29-1	13	many	TRBJ1-1	CSPGWGMNTEAFF	TGCAGCCCAGGGTGGGGAATGAACACTGAAGCTTTCTTT
TRBD1	TRBV24-1	16	few	TRBJ2-3	CATSGTGGGSTDTQYF	TGTGCCACCAGTGGGACAGGGGGAGGGAGCACAGATACGCAGTATTTT
-	TRBV20-1	12	-	TRBJ2-5	CSAFTDQETQYF	TGCAGTGCCTTCACAGATCAAGAGACCCAGTACTTC
-	TRBV2	15	-	TRBJ2-3	CASSYLTGPPDTQYF	TGTGCCAGCAGCTACCTGACAGGCCCCCCAGATACGCAGTATTTT
-	TRBV20-1	15	-	TRBJ2-3	CSARIPGPLTDTQYF	TGCAGTGCTAGGATACCGGGACCTCTTACAGATACGCAGTATTTT
TRBD2	TRBV20-1	17	few	TRBJ2-1	CSVTLSTGTRNYNEQFF	TGCAGTGTGACTCTTAGTACCGGGACTAGGAACTACAATGAGCAGTTCTTC
-	TRBV3-1	14	-	TRBJ1-1	CASSQSAVNTEAFF	TGTGCCAGCAGCCAATCCGCGGTGAACACTGAAGCTTTCTTT
-	TRBV4-3	16	-	TRBJ1-6	CASSQRPEGIDSPLHF	TGCGCCAGCAGCCAACGCCCGGAGGGGATCGATTCACCCCTCCACTTT
-	TRBV4-3	15	-	TRBJ2-1	CASSQAGSSGDEQFF	TGCGCCAGCAGCCAAGCGGGCTCTTCGGGGGATGAGCAGTTCTTC
TRBD1	TRBV12-3/TRBV12-4	14	-	TRBJ2-7	CASTLSDRAWEQYF	TGTGCCAGCACATTGTCGGACAGGGCTTGGGAGCAGTACTTC
-	TRBV20-1	14	-	TRBJ1-5	CSASRGDSNQPQHF	TGCAGTGCTTCCAGGGGAGATAGCAATCAGCCCCAGCATTTT
-	TRBV5-1	14	once	TRBJ1-1	CASSFSGQDTEAFF	TGCGCCAGCAGCTTCTCGGGACAAGACACTGAAGCTTTCTTT
-	TRBV29-1	11	many	TRBJ2-1	CSVGRQVEQFF	TGCAGCGTTGGAAGACAGGTAGAGCAGTTCTTC
-	TRBV20-1	15	few	TRBJ1-2	CSARDRDTGGYGYTF	TGCAGTGCTAGAGATCGGGACACCGGGGGCTATGGCTACACCTTC
-	TRBV29-1	17	-	TRBJ1-2	CSVESPSGDRANYGYTF	TGCAGCGTTGAATCCCCCTCTGGAGACAGAGCTAACTATGGCTACACCTTC
-	TRBV7-9	14	few	TRBJ1-1	CASSWKGVNTEAFF	TGTGCCAGCAGCTGGAAAGGAGTGAACACTGAAGCTTTCTTT
TRBD2	TRBV5-1	13	few	TRBJ2-4	CASSMDPSGIQYF	TGCGCCAGCAGCATGGACCCTAGCGGCATTCAGTACTTC
-	TRBV21-1	18	few	TRBJ2-5	CASSKKGGQRGTQETQYF	TGTGCCAGCAGCAAAAAGGGGGGACAGCGGGGGACCCAAGAGACCCAGTACTTC
-	TRBV12-3/TRBV12-4	13	few	TRBJ2-3	CASSNGGTDTQYF	TGTGCCAGCAGTAATGGGGGCACAGATACGCAGTATTTT
-	TRBV29-1	17	few	TRBJ2-1	CSVEVGGGSWSYNEQFF	TGCAGCGTTGAAGTGGGGGGGGGCTCATGGTCTTACAATGAGCAGTTCTTC
-	TRBV6-2/TRBV6-3	14	few	TRBJ1-1	CASSVRRGDTEAFF	TGTGCCAGCAGCGTGCGTCGGGGGGACACTGAAGCTTTCTTT
-	TRBV29-1	12	-	TRBJ1-1	CSVVVGGTEAFF	TGCAGCGTTGTGGTGGGAGGAACAGAAGCTTTCTTT
TRBD2	TRBV7-6	15	few	TRBJ2-5	CASSIRLAGEETQYF	TGTGCCAGCAGCATTAGACTAGCGGGGGAAGAGACCCAGTACTTC
-	TRBV12-3/TRBV12-4	14	many	TRBJ1-5	CASSGTSGNQPQHF	TGTGCCAGCAGTGGGACCAGCGGCAATCAGCCCCAGCATTTT
TRBD1	TRBV7-6	17	-	TRBJ1-2	CASSPRDRGSSNYGYTF	TGTGCCAGCAGCCCCCGGGACAGGGGCTCCTCTAACTATGGCTACACCTTC
-	TRBV5-6	13	-	TRBJ1-4	CASSSGSLGKLFF	TGTGCCAGCAGCTCCGGGAGCCTTGGAAAACTGTTTTTT
-	TRBV11-2	13	few	TRBJ1-2	CASSPDGVGGYTF	TGTGCCAGCAGCCCCGACGGCGTTGGGGGCTACACCTTC
-	TRBV18	13	-	TRBJ2-1	CASSPSGVGEQFF	TGTGCCAGCTCACCATCAGGGGTTGGCGAGCAGTTCTTC
-	TRBV12-3/TRBV12-4	13	few	TRBJ1-2	CASSPNGFRGYTF	TGTGCCAGCAGCCCCAACGGGTTTCGTGGCTACACCTTC
-	TRBV9	14	once	TRBJ2-7	CASSVGDISYEQYF	TGTGCCAGCAGCGTAGGTGACATCTCCTACGAGCAGTACTTC
-	TRBV11-3	16	few	TRBJ2-3	CASSLVAGPPSDTQYF	TGTGCCAGCAGCTTAGTGGCGGGACCACCCTCAGATACGCAGTATTTT
TRBD1	TRBV4-2	14	-	TRBJ2-3	CASSQALQGITQYF	TGTGCCAGCAGCCAGGCTCTACAGGGGATAACGCAGTATTTT
-	TRBV28	16	-	TRBJ2-5	CASSFYRGGGKETQYF	TGTGCCAGCAGTTTCTACCGTGGGGGGGGCAAAGAGACCCAGTACTTC